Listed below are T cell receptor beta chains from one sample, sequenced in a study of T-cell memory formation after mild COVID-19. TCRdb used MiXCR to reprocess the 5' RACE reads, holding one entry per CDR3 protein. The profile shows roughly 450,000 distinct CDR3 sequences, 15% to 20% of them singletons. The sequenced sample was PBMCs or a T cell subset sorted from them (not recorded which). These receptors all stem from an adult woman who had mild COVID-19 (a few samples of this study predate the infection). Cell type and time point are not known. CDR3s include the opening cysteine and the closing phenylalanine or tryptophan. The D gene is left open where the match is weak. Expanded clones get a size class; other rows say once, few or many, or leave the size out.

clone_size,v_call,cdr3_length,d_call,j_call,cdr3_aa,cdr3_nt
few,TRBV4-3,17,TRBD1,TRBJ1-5,CASSQELAGGTNQPQHF,TGCGCCAGCAGCCAAGAGTTGGCAGGGGGAACCAATCAGCCCCAGCATTTT
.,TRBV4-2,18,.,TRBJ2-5,CASSQVPRVADNQETQYF,TGTGCCAGCAGCCAAGTCCCGCGGGTAGCTGACAACCAAGAGACCCAGTACTTC
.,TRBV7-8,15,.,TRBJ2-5,CASSLWAGAQETQYF,TGTGCCAGCAGCTTATGGGCGGGGGCACAAGAGACCCAGTACTTC
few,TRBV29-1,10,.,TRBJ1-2,CSVDEYGYTF,TGCAGCGTTGACGAGTATGGCTACACCTTC
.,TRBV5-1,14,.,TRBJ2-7,CASSLYYNSYEQYF,TGCGCCAGCAGCTTGTACTACAACTCCTACGAGCAGTACTTC
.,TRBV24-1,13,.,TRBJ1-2,CATSVGAKNGYTF,TGTGCCACCAGTGTGGGGGCCAAGAATGGCTACACCTTC
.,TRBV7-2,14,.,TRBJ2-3,CASSPASSTDTQYF,TGTGCCAGCAGCCCAGCCTCAAGCACAGATACGCAGTATTTT
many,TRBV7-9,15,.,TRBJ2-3,CASSLGGARTDTQYF,TGTGCCAGCAGCTTAGGGGGCGCAAGAACAGATACGCAGTATTTT
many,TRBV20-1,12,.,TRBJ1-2,CSGLGPNYGYTF,TGCAGTGGGTTGGGACCCAACTATGGCTACACCTTC
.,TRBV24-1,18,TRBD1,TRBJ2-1,CATSDHLKLPGQGNEQFF,TGTGCCACCAGTGATCACCTGAAGCTACCGGGACAGGGCAATGAGCAGTTCTTC
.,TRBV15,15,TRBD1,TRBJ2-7,CATSRPGQGVYEQYF,TGTGCCACCAGCAGACCTGGACAGGGGGTTTACGAGCAGTACTTC
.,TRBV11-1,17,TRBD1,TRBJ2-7,CASSNPWRGTGVFEQYF,TGTGCCAGCAGCAACCCATGGAGGGGGACAGGGGTGTTCGAGCAGTACTTC
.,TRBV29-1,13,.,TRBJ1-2,CSVGGVSNYGYTF,TGCAGCGTTGGCGGGGTTTCGAACTATGGCTACACCTTC
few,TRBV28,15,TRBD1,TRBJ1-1,CASSLGQGWNTEAFF,TGTGCCAGCAGTCTCGGACAGGGATGGAACACTGAAGCTTTCTTT
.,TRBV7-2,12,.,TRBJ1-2,CASSTPGRGYTF,TGTGCCAGCAGCACCCCAGGACGAGGCTACACCTTC
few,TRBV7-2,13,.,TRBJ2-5,CASSFGGAQTQYF,TGTGCCAGCAGCTTCGGGGGTGCACAGACCCAGTACTTC
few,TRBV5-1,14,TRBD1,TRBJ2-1,CASSWGTGDDEQFF,TGCGCCAGCAGCTGGGGGACAGGGGACGATGAGCAGTTCTTC
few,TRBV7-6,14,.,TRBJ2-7,CASSDWGSSYEQYF,TGTGCCAGCAGCGATTGGGGCAGCTCCTACGAGCAGTACTTC
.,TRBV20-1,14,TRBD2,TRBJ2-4,CSARGSSGRNIQYF,TGCAGTGCTAGAGGGTCTAGCGGAAGAAACATTCAGTACTTC
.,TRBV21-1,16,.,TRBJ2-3,CASVNFGGSSTDTQYF,TGTGCCAGCGTGAATTTCGGGGGTTCTAGCACAGATACGCAGTATTTT
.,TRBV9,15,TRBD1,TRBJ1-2,CASKAEGQPFYGYTF,TGTGCCAGTAAAGCGGAGGGACAGCCCTTCTATGGCTACACCTTC
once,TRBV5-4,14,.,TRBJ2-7,CASSFRGYSYEKYF,TGTGCCAGCAGCTTTAGGGGCTACTCCTACGAGAAGTACTTC
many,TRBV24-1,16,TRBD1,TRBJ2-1,CATRGTGMSSYNEQFF,TGTGCCACCAGGGGGACAGGGATGAGCTCCTACAATGAGCAGTTCTTC
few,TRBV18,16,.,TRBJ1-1,CASSPRDVLTNTEAFF,TGTGCCAGCTCACCACGGGACGTATTGACGAACACTGAAGCTTTCTTT
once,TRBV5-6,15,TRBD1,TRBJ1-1,CASSPGGPLNTEAFF,TGTGCCAGCAGCCCAGGGGGGCCTCTGAACACTGAAGCTTTCTTT
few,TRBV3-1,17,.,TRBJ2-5,CASSQDVLGADGMTQYF,TGTGCCAGCAGCCAAGATGTCCTAGGCGCGGACGGGATGACCCAGTACTTC
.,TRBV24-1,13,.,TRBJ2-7,CATSRGFVDEQYF,TGTGCCACCAGTAGGGGATTTGTCGACGAGCAGTACTTC
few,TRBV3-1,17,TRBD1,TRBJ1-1,CASSTHRGEWKNTEAFF,TGTGCCAGCAGCACTCACAGGGGGGAGTGGAAAAACACTGAAGCTTTCTTT
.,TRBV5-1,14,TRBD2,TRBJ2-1,CASSSGTSSDEQFF,TGCGCCAGCAGTTCCGGGACTAGTTCGGATGAGCAGTTCTTC
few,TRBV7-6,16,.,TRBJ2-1,CASSLEPWATYNEQFF,TGTGCCAGCAGCTTAGAACCCTGGGCTACCTACAATGAGCAGTTCTTC
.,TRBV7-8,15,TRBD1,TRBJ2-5,CASSLLTGGLETQYF,TGTGCCAGCAGCTTACTGACAGGGGGTCTTGAGACCCAGTACTTC
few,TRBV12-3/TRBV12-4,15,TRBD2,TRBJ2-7,CASSGPSGAAYEQYF,TGTGCCAGCAGTGGACCTAGCGGGGCGGCCTACGAGCAGTACTTC
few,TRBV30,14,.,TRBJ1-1,CAWSLGQGHTEAFF,TGTGCCTGGAGTCTGGGGCAGGGGCACACTGAAGCTTTCTTT
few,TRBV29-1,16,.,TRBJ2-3,CSVSDILIGTTDTQYF,TGCAGCGTCTCCGACATTCTAATAGGGACCACAGATACGCAGTATTTT
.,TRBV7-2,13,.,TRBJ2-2,CASSHGRTGELFF,TGTGCCAGCAGCCACGGAAGGACCGGGGAGCTGTTTTTT
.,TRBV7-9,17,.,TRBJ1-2,CASSSREVTGPRGGYTF,TGTGCCAGCAGCTCGAGGGAGGTAACCGGGCCCCGCGGTGGCTACACCTTC
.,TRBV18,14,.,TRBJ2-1,CASSPEGLSYEQFF,TGTGCCAGCTCACCAGAGGGGCTCTCCTATGAGCAGTTCTTC
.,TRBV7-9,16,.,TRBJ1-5,CASSLDPGTSNQPQHF,TGTGCCAGCAGCTTAGATCCGGGAACGAGTAATCAGCCCCAGCATTTT
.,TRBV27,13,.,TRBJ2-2,CASSSQGIGELFF,TGTGCCAGCAGTTCTCAGGGGATCGGGGAGCTGTTTTTT
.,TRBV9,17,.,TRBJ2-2,CASSVGSSLSLVGELFF,TGTGCCAGCAGCGTGGGTTCGAGTCTGTCCTTGGTCGGGGAGCTGTTTTTT
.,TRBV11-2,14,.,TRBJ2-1,CASGDNPSYNEQFF,TGTGCCAGTGGAGACAATCCCTCCTACAATGAGCAGTTCTTC
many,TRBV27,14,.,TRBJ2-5,CASSLNQGQGTQYF,TGTGCCAGCAGTTTGAATCAGGGCCAAGGGACCCAGTACTTC
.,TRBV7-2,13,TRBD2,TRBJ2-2,CASELAGAGELFF,TGTGCCAGCGAACTAGCGGGAGCCGGGGAGCTGTTTTTT
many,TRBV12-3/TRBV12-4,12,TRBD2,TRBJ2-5,CASSGLAKTQYF,TGTGCCAGCAGCGGACTAGCGAAGACCCAGTACTTC
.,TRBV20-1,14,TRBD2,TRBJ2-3,CSAVSGGASDTQYF,TGCAGTGCCGTTAGCGGGGGGGCGTCAGATACGCAGTATTTT
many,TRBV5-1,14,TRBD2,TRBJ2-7,CASSWRGSSYEQYF,TGCGCCAGCAGTTGGCGGGGGAGTTCCTACGAGCAGTACTTC
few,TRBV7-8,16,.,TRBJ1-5,CASSLGPGAVHRDQHF,TGTGCCAGCAGCTTAGGTCCGGGGGCCGTCCATAGGGACCAGCATTTT
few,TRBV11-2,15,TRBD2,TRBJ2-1,CASSPTSGGAYEQFF,TGTGCCAGCAGCCCAACTAGCGGGGGGGCCTATGAGCAGTTCTTC
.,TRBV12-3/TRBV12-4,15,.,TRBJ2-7,CASSLSGLLTYEQYF,TGTGCCAGCAGTTTGAGTGGGCTCCTCACCTACGAGCAGTACTTC
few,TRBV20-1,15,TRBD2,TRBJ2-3,CSAPGLAGGKDTQYF,TGCAGTGCGCCCGGACTAGCGGGAGGAAAAGATACGCAGTATTTT
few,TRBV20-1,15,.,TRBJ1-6,CSARDPGGGNSPLHF,TGCAGTGCTAGAGATCCTGGGGGTGGGAATTCACCCCTCCACTTT
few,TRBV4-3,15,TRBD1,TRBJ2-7,CASSQGTGGENEQYF,TGCGCCAGCAGCCAAGGGACAGGGGGGGAAAACGAGCAGTACTTC
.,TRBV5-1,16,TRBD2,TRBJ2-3,CASSLVYAGAADTQYF,TGCGCCAGCAGCTTGGTTTACGCGGGAGCAGCGGATACGCAGTATTTT